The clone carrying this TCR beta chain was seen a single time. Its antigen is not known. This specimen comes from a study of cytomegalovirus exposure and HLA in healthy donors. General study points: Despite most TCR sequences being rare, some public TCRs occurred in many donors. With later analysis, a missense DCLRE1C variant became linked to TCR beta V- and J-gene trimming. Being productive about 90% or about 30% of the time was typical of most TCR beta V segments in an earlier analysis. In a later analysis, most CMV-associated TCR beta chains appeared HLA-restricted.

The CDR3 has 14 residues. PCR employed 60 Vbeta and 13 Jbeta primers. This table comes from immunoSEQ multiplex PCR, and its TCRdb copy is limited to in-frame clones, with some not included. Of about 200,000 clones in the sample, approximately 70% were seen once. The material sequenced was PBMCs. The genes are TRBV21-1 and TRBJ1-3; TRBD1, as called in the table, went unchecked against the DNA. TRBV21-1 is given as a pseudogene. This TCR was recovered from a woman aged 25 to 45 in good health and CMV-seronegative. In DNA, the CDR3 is TGTGCCAGCACCGGGACAGGGAGAGAAAACACCATATATTTT. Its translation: CASTGTGRENTIYF.